Given below is one T cell receptor (beta chain) in context. The data derive from a study of blood T cell repertoires in COVID-19. Whole-study context: Whether acute or convalescent, the COVID-19 samples came from the United States, Italy and Spain. PBMCs, B-cell-depleted T cells, or T cells were the source of the cDNA or gDNA that made up the material.

Germline V gene data show CDR1 as MDHEN and CDR2 as SYDVKM. The V gene end was trimmed by 5 bases and the J gene end by 8 bases; junction bases not matched to a gene: 15. CDR3 length equals 18 residues. Study processing details: Counts of nucleated cells, estimated from reference gene primer amplification, were obtained. The repertoire was sequenced with immunoSEQ multiplex PCR; TCRdb's copy has only in-frame clones and lacks some. Clone size and the V and J calls come from that table; the DNA yielded D and trimming. The sample lists nearly 95,000 clones, roughly 79% occurring once. This rearrangement joins TRBV28 to TRBJ2-4; 13 nucleotides agree with TRBD2. What was sequenced was peripheral blood. The sequence was obtained from a human donor in a cohort sampled during active COVID-19. The CDR3 spells CASSPTTSGRAGADIQYF. The DNA of the CDR3 is TGTGCCAGCAGTCCGACAACTAGCGGGAGGGCGGGAGCTGACATTCAGTACTTC.